This T cell receptor beta chain derives from a study of graft-versus-host responses after intestinal transplantation. Study observations and caveats: Early post-transplant HvG declines tracked with peak circulating GvH clone levels.

Stimulators, roughly 200,000 irradiated and violet-dye-labeled cells, were plated with roughly 200,000 CFSE-labeled responder cells. Assay used: immunoSEQ multiplex PCR; TCRdb lists only in-frame clones, some missing. The sample records 5,000 to 7,000 clones, 22% being singletons. Trimming stripped 5 bases from V and 6 bases from J, with 10 bases between. Germline-derived CDR1 and CDR2 are LNHDA and SQIVND (reference sequence). This CDR3 is built from 12 residues. The sample consisted of alloreactive CD4+ T cells from a mixed lymphocyte reaction culture, taken before transplantation. This sample's subset: CFSE-low proliferating T cells sorted from roughly 6-day pre-transplant mixed lymphocyte reaction (GvH or HvG direction). This clonotype originated in a human patient who was an organ donor for intestinal transplantation. This chain joins TRBV19 and TRBJ1-1; D call uncertain. CDR3 nucleotides: TGTGCCAGTAGTCTCCGGACGTCTGAAGCTTTCTTT. Its protein is CASSLRTSEAFF.